The rows below give T cell receptor beta chains drawn from one sample of a study of T cells in Graves' hyperthyroidism and ophthalmopathy. TCRdb re-called the multiplex PCR reads through MiXCR, storing one row per CDR3 protein. The sample consists of about 500,000 distinct CDR3 sequences, about 46% of them appearing once. Sequences were obtained from peripheral blood or thyroid tissue (not recorded which). Receptors were obtained from an adult woman with Graves' disease, either hyperthyroidism or ophthalmopathy (not recorded which). The CDR3 runs from the conserved cysteine through the conserved F or W. The D gene is left open where the match is weak. Size values are once, few and many counts, or a class for expanded clones, and some rows have none.

>TRBJ2-7|.|TRBV29-1|TRBD1
TGCAGCGTTGAAGGGGGGACAGGGGCCTACGAGCAGTACTTC
CSVEGGTGAYEQYF
>TRBJ1-1|once|TRBV5-1|TRBD1
TGCGCCAGCACCGGGACAGGGGGAAACACTGAAGCTTTCTTT
CASTGTGGNTEAFF
>TRBJ2-1|.|TRBV20-1|.
TGCAGTCCTCCCGCCTGGGACAATGAGCAGTTCTTC
CSPPAWDNEQFF
>TRBJ2-5|.|TRBV5-1|.
TGCGCCAGCAGGAGTCTAGGACAGCAGCAAGAGACCCAGTACTTC
CASRSLGQQQETQYF
>TRBJ2-7|many|TRBV6-2/TRBV6-3|TRBD2
TGTGCCAGCACCGGGACTAGCGGGAGGCTCGAGCAGTACTTC
CASTGTSGRLEQYF
>TRBJ1-2|.|TRBV7-2|.
TGTGCCAGCAGCTTAGACCCAGGGTGGGTCTATGGCTACACCTTC
CASSLDPGWVYGYTF
>TRBJ2-2|many|TRBV4-2|.
TGTGCCAGCAGCCAAGAAGTGTTGATCGGGGAGCTGTTTTTT
CASSQEVLIGELFF
>TRBJ1-1|.|TRBV19|TRBD1
TGTGCCAGTAGTATCGGGGGCGCAGGGGGGGGCACTGAAGCTTTCTTT
CASSIGGAGGGTEAFF
>TRBJ1-1|many|TRBV5-1|.
TGTGCCAGCAGTTTAAGAGAGAACACTGAAGCTTTCTTT
CASSLRENTEAFF
>TRBJ1-2|few|TRBV5-1|.
TGCGCCAGCAGCTTGTACGGGTTCGATGGCTACACCTTC
CASSLYGFDGYTF
>TRBJ1-4|many|TRBV20-1|TRBD1
TGCAGTGCTAGAGATACACAGGGGGGTGAAAAACTGTTTTTT
CSARDTQGGEKLFF
>TRBJ2-7|many|TRBV14|.
TGTGCCAGCAGCCAAGGAAGAACTACAACCTACGAGCAGTACTTC
CASSQGRTTTYEQYF
>TRBJ1-2|.|TRBV12-5|.
TGTGCTAGTGTTCCCGATTCGGACTCCCCTCCATATGGCTACACCTTC
CASVPDSDSPPYGYTF
>TRBJ1-1|.|TRBV20-1|TRBD1
TGCAGTGCGGCCGGGACAGGGGGCAGAAAGACTGAAGCTTTCTTT
CSAAGTGGRKTEAFF
>TRBJ1-2|.|TRBV2|.
TGTGCCAGCAGGGATGCGGACTTTGGCTACACCTTC
CASRDADFGYTF
>TRBJ1-6|many|TRBV7-2|.
TGTGCCAGCAGCAAGGGGAATCTGGGGACACCCCTCCACTTT
CASSKGNLGTPLHF
>TRBJ1-6|once|TRBV10-3|.
TGTGCCATCAGGGGAGGCAGCTCCTATAATTCACCCCTCCACTTT
CAIRGGSSYNSPLHF
>TRBJ1-6|.|TRBV2|.
TGTGCCAGCAGCCCCCGCCGGGGCGCTAATTCACCCCTCCACTTT
CASSPRRGANSPLHF
>TRBJ2-5|few|TRBV7-2|.
TGTGCCAGCAGCTTCCCTTTCGGAGGGGGCCTGGAGACCCAGTACTTC
CASSFPFGGGLETQYF
>TRBJ1-6|once|TRBV20-1|.
TGCAGTGCTAGTAGCGGGCACGAACCCCGTCCCCTCCACTTT
CSASSGHEPRPLHF